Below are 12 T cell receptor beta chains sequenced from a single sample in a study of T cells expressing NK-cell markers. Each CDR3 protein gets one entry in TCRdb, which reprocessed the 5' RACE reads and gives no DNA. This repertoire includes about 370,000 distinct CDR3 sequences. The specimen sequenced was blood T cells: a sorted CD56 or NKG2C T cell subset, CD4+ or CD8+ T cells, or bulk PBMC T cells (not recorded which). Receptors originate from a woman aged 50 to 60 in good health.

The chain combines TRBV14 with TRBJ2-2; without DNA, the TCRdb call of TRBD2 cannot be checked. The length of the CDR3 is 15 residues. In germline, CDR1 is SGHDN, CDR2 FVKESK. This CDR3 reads CASRAAGGLTGELFF.

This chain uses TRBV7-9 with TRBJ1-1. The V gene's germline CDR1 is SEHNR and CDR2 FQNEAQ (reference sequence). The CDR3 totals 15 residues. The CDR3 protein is CASSTDRVLNTEAFF. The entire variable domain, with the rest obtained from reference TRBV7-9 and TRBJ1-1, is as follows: DTGVSQNPRHKITKRGQNVTFRCDPISEHNRLYWYRQTLGQGPEFLTYFQNEAQLEKSRLLSDRFSAERPKGSFSTLEIQRTEQGDSAMYLCASSTDRVLNTEAFFGQGTRLTVV.

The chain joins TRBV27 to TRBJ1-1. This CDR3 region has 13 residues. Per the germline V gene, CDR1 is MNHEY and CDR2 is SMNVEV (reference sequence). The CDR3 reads CASSQEMNTEAFF.

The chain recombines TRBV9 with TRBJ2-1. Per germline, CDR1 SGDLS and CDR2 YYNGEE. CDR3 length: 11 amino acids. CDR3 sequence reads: CASSADNEQFF.

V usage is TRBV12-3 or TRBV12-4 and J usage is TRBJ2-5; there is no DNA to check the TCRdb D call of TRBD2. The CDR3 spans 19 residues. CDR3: CASTWKGLAGTSGGETQYF.

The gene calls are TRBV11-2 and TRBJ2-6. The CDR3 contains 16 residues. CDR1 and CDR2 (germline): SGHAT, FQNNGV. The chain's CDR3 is CASSFLRGSGANVLTF. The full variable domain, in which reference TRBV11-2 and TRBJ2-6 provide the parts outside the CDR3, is EAGVAQSPRYKIIEKRQSVAFWCNPISGHATLYWYQQILGQGPKLLIQFQNNGVVDDSQLPKDRFSAERLKGVDSTLKIQPAKLEDSAVYLCASSFLRGSGANVLTFGAGSRLTVL.

Here the CDR3 reads CSVEVWRDRSSGNTIYF. The V and J genes are TRBV29-1 and TRBJ1-3. The germline CDR1 and CDR2 sequences are SQVTM and ANQGSEA. The CDR3 sequence is 17 residues long.

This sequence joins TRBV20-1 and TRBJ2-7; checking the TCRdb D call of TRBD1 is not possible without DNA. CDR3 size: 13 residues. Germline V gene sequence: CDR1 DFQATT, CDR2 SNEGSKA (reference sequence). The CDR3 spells CSVSGQGAWEQYF.

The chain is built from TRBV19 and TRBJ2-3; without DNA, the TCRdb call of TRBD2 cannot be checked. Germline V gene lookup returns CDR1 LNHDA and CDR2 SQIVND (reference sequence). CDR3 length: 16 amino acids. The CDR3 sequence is CASSAGWTLSTDTQYF.

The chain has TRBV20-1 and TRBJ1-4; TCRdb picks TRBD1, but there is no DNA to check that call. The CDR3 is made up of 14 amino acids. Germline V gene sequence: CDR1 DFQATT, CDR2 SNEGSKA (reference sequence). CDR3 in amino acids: CSAAADRAAEKLFF.

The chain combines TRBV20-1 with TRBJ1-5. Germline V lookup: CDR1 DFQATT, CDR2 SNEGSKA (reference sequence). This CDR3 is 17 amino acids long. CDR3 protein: CSAREILGEWIDQPQHF.

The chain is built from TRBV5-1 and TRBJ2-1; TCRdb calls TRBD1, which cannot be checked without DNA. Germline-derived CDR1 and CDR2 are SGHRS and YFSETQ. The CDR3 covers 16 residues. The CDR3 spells CASSLGGHSSEGEQFF. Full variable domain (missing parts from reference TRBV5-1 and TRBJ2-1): KAGVTQTPRYLIKTRGQQVTLSCSPISGHRSVSWYQQTPGQGLQFLFEYFSETQRNKGNFPGRFSGRQFSNSRSEMNVSTLELGDSALYLCASSLGGHSSEGEQFFGPGTRLTVL.